Listed here are 12 T cell receptor beta chains from one sample, sequenced in a study of radiotherapy plus CTLA-4 blockade in lung cancer. Profiling relied on immunoSEQ multiplex PCR, and the TCRdb table lists in-frame clones only, not all of them. The sample holds roughly 100,000 clones; more than 70% are singletons and the top ten take over 2%. Sequences were derived from peripheral blood, sampled from a patient treated with radiotherapy plus ipilimumab. All receptors come from a human donor with non-small cell lung cancer that progressed on radiotherapy plus ipilimumab. Some clones in this sample may be carry-over from other donors' samples.

The chain joins TRBV7-9 to TRBJ2-7; maybe TRBD2 (6 bases). The germline V gene encodes CDR1 SEHNR and CDR2 FQNEAQ (reference sequence). There are 14 residues in the CDR3. V was cut by 4 bases and J by 3 bases, with 13 bases left in between. CDR3 amino acids: CASSSWGVGYEQYF. The CDR3 nucleotides read TGTGCCAGCAGCTCCTGGGGGGTAGGCTACGAGCAGTACTTC.

This clone was seen a single time. The V call is TRBV12-5, the J call TRBJ1-5, with D perhaps matching TRBD1 (6 bases). This CDR3 region has 15 residues. V dropped 0 bases and J dropped 5 bases, with 11 bases sitting between them. CDR1 is LGHNT, CDR2 FRNRAP, per germline. The CDR3 nucleotides read TGTGCTAGTGGTTTGGTAGGGGGGGGCTATCAGCCCCAGCATTTT. Translating gives CASGLVGGGYQPQHF.

The CDR3 reads CAGRIRTGELFF. In nucleotides, the CDR3 is TGTGCGGGTCGGATACGGACCGGGGAGCTGTTTTTT. J is TRBJ2-2 and V is TRBV2; D unresolved. CDR1 and CDR2 from the germline V gene are SNHLY and FYNNEI. The CDR3 has 12 residues.

The rearrangement joins TRBV15 to TRBJ2-4, with 8 bases identical to TRBD1. J lost 4 bases, V lost 4 bases, and 9 bases had no gene match. Per the germline V gene, CDR1 is LNHNV and CDR2 is YYDKDF (reference sequence). This CDR3 region has 16 residues. For the CDR3, the DNA is TGTGCCACCAGCATCTGGACAGGGCCCGTTAAAAACATTCAGTACTTC. This encodes CATSIWTGPVKNIQYF.

The chain joins TRBV4-3 to TRBJ1-4; no clear D gene. CDR3 length equals 14 residues. Germline V lookup: CDR1 LGHNA, CDR2 YSLEER. V was cut by 0 bases and J by 8 bases, with 10 bases left in between. CDR3 sequence reads: CASSQDLEWEKLFF. For the CDR3, the DNA is TGCGCCAGCAGCCAAGATTTAGAGTGGGAAAAACTGTTTTTT.

The V gene is TRBV5-1, the J gene TRBJ2-3, with 11 bases identical to TRBD2. The CDR3 loop spans 16 amino acids. The germline gives CDR1 SGHRS, CDR2 YFSETQ. The J segment lost 6 bases and the V segment lost 0 bases, leaving 6 bases of the junction unmatched. The CDR3 nucleotides read TGCGCCAGCAGCTTGGGACTAGCGGGGACTTGGGATACGCAGTATTTT. Protein sequence: CASSLGLAGTWDTQYF.

The chain joins TRBV16 to TRBJ1-1; 7 bases line up with TRBD1. V lost 7 bases, J lost 1 base, and 6 bases stayed unmatched. The CDR3 is 14 amino acids. In germline, CDR1 is KGHSY, CDR2 FQNENV. CDR3 sequence: CASINNRGNTEAFF. In DNA, the CDR3 is TGTGCCAGCATCAACAACAGGGGGAACACTGAAGCTTTCTTT.

The chain employs TRBV19 and TRBJ1-2, with TRBD1 identical over 8 bases. This CDR3 is 15 amino acids long. The V segment lost 2 bases and the J segment 5 bases; nucleotides outside the gene matches: 7. Looked up from germline, CDR1 is LNHDA and CDR2 is SQIVND (reference sequence). Here the CDR3 DNA reads TGTGCCAGTAGTATATCGACAGGGGTTGGGTATGGCTACACCTTC. It translates to CASSISTGVGYGYTF. Supplemented by reference TRBV19 and TRBJ1-2, the full variable domain reads DGGITQSPKYLFRKEGQNVTLSCEQNLNHDAMYWYRQDPGQGLRLIYYSQIVNDFQKGDIAEGYSVSREKKESFPLTVTSAQKNPTAFYLCASSISTGVGYGYTFGSGTRLTVV.

Here the CDR3 DNA reads TGCGCCAGCAGCCAAGATGGGCAGGGGGCGGCCAATGAAAAACTGTTTTTT. Its protein product is CASSQDGQGAANEKLFF. The chain carries TRBV4-3 and TRBJ1-4, with 8 bases aligning to TRBD1. Per the germline V gene, CDR1 is LGHNA and CDR2 is YSLEER. CDR3 length equals 17 residues. The junction had 8 bases not matched to a gene; V was cut back by 0 bases and J by 5 bases.

The V and J genes are TRBV5-1 and TRBJ1-2, with 10 bases fitting TRBD1. Trimming took 4 bases from V and 5 from J; bases not matched to a gene: 5. CDR3 length: 14 amino acids. The V gene's germline CDR1 is SGHRS and CDR2 YFSETQ. CDR3: CASSPGTGVYGYTF. As DNA, the CDR3 is TGCGCCAGCAGCCCGGGGACAGGGGTATATGGCTACACCTTC.

The gene calls are TRBV30 and TRBJ1-5; D is ambiguous. This CDR3 is 12 amino acids long. CDR1 and CDR2 (germline): GTSNPN, SVGIG (reference sequence). Deletions cut 0 bases from V and 5 bases from J, with 5 bases between. The CDR3 DNA is TGTGCCTGGAGTGTAGAGGATCAGCCCCAGCATTTT. Encoded protein: CAWSVEDQPQHF. Filled out from reference TRBV30 and TRBJ1-5, the complete variable domain reads SQTIHQWPATLVQPVGSPLSLECTVEGTSNPNLYWYRQAAGRGLQLLFYSVGIGQISSEVPQNLSASRPQDRQFILSSKKLLLSDSGFYLCAWSVEDQPQHFGDGTRLSIL.

In DNA, the CDR3 is TGTGCCAGCTCACCATATCCGAACAATCAGCCCCAGCATTTT. Translating gives CASSPYPNNQPQHF. The chain carries TRBV18 and TRBJ1-5; D unclear. This CDR3 is built from 14 residues. V was pared by 2 bases and J by 3 bases, with 8 bases between. CDR1 KGHSH and CDR2 LQKENI come from the germline V gene.